This entry lists 25 T cell receptor beta chains sequenced from one sample in a study of graft-versus-host responses after intestinal transplantation. Here immunoSEQ multiplex PCR was the method, and the copy in TCRdb shows in-frame clones only, minus some. This sample has over 15,000 clones, with 88% found just once. Sample: PBMCs, taken about 110 days after intestinal transplant. The receptors were gathered from a human patient who received an intestinal transplant, so some T cells may come from the graft donor.

The table lists this clone with a count of one. J is TRBJ1-2 and V is TRBV28; D ambiguous. The CDR3 has 12 residues. V was pared by 8 bases and J by 2 bases, with 9 bases between. Looked up from germline, CDR1 is MDHEN and CDR2 is SYDVKM. The CDR3 sequence is CASATGNYGYTF. DNA for the CDR3: TGTGCCAGCGCCACTGGGAACTATGGCTACACCTTC.

The chain joins TRBV21-1 to TRBJ2-1. TRBV21-1 is listed as a pseudogene. CDR3 length: 13 amino acids. CDR3 region: CASSRQEGDEQFF. The DNA of the CDR3 is TGTGCCAGCAGCAGACAGGAGGGCGATGAGCAGTTCTTC.

The chain is built from TRBV6-5 and TRBJ1-5; the match to TRBD1 covers 7 bases. Germline CDR1 is MNHEY and CDR2 is SVGAGI. The CDR3 spans 14 residues. The junction had 8 bases not matched to a gene; V was cut back by 6 bases and J by 6 bases. The CDR3 sequence is CASSSGQAGQPQHF. CDR3 coding DNA: TGTGCCAGCAGCTCCGGACAGGCGGGTCAGCCCCAGCATTTT.

The chain recombines TRBV7-6 with TRBJ2-5, with 7 bases fitting TRBD1. The tail of the sequence fits TRBJ2-7 better, so the J call may be wrong. The CDR3 contains 18 residues. Per germline, CDR1 SGHVS and CDR2 FNYEAQ. The CDR3 is CASSLAGYRGPSSYEQYF. The DNA for the CDR3 is TGTGCCAGCAGCTTAGCCGGATACAGGGGCCCTAGCTCCTACGAGCAGTACTTC.

The CDR3 spells CASSGTGFGQYF. The CDR3 nucleotides read TGTGCCAGCAGTGGAACAGGGTTCGGGCAGTACTTC. V gene TRBV6-1 combines with J gene TRBJ2-7; perhaps TRBD1 as D (6 bases). CDR3 size: 12 residues. The V gene lost 4 bases and the J gene lost 9 bases, with 13 bases spanning the gap. Germline-derived CDR1 and CDR2 are MNHNS and SASEGT.

V usage is TRBV9 and J usage is TRBJ2-2; tentative D call: TRBD2 (5 bases). The CDR3 extends over 14 amino acids. The germline V and J ends were trimmed by 0 bases and 3 bases, with 6 bases remaining between them. Germline V lookup: CDR1 SGDLS, CDR2 YYNGEE. The CDR3 loop is CASSVASYTGELFF. As DNA, the CDR3 is TGTGCCAGCAGCGTAGCTAGCTACACCGGGGAGCTGTTTTTT.

This chain uses TRBV12-5 with TRBJ2-1, with TRBD2 as a possible D gene (6 bases). The CDR3 length is 19 residues. V shed 0 bases and J shed 3 bases, with 21 bases lying between them. CDR1 is LGHNT and CDR2 is FRNRAP in the germline V gene. The DNA for the CDR3 is TGTGCTAGTGGTTTGGTGGTTAGCGGAAGGGCCGGGGACTACAATGAGCAGTTCTTC. It codes for CASGLVVSGRAGDYNEQFF.

The rearrangement joins TRBV2 to TRBJ1-1; D remains ambiguous. The CDR3 contains 14 residues. V shed 2 bases and J shed 1 base, with 8 bases lying between them. CDR1 SNHLY and CDR2 FYNNEI come from the germline V gene. Here the CDR3 DNA reads TGTGCCAGCAGTGAAACGGGTAAGAACACTGAAGCTTTCTTT. Translated: CASSETGKNTEAFF. Full variable domain (missing parts from reference TRBV2 and TRBJ1-1): EPEVTQTPSHQVTQMGQEVILRCVPISNHLYFYWYRQILGQKVEFLVSFYNNEISEKSEIFDDQFSVERPDGSNFTLKIRSTKLEDSAMYFCASSETGKNTEAFFGQGTRLTVV.

This chain links TRBV19 with TRBJ2-2; the match to TRBD2 covers 7 bases. There are 13 residues in the CDR3. V lost 8 bases, J lost 6 bases, and 6 bases stayed unmatched. The germline V gene has CDR1 LNHDA and CDR2 SQIVND (reference sequence). DNA for the CDR3: TGTGCCAGTGGCGGGAGAGTCGCCGGGGAGCTGTTTTTT. It encodes CASGGRVAGELFF.

The rearrangement joins TRBV2 to TRBJ1-6; D gene uncertain. The CDR3 is made up of 13 amino acids. Deletions cut 3 bases from V and 8 bases from J, with 8 bases between. Germline V CDR1 and CDR2: SNHLY, FYNNEI. DNA of the CDR3: TGTGCCAGCAGTGATGTGGGGTATTCACCCCTCCACTTT. Its translation: CASSDVGYSPLHF.

The V and J genes are TRBV9 and TRBJ2-5, with 8 bases aligning to TRBD1. This CDR3 comprises 14 residues. CDR1 and CDR2 (germline): SGDLS, YYNGEE. Trimming cost V 3 bases and J 2 bases; bases outside gene matches: 3. The CDR3 reads CASSGDRKQETQYF. In nucleotides, the CDR3 is TGTGCCAGCAGCGGGGACAGGAAACAAGAGACCCAGTACTTC.

This sequence joins TRBV28 and TRBJ2-6; TRBD2 matches 7 bases. CDR1 is MDHEN, CDR2 SYDVKM, per germline. The J segment lost 0 bases and the V segment lost 6 bases, leaving 8 bases of the junction unmatched. The length of the CDR3 is 17 residues. The CDR3 DNA follows: TGTGCCAGCAGGTGGGGAGGGCGGAGCTCTGGGGCCAACGTCCTGACTTTC. Translating gives CASRWGGRSSGANVLTF.

This chain joins TRBV4-1 and TRBJ2-7; a weak D match, TRBD1 (5 bases). The CDR3 is made up of 15 amino acids. CDR1 MGHRA and CDR2 YSYEKL come from the germline V gene. Between the trimmed V and J ends, which lost 0 bases and 1 base, there was a span of 10 bases. CDR3 coding DNA: TGCGCCAGCAGCCAAGAGGGAACAGGTTCCTACGAGCAGTACTTC. Its translation: CASSQEGTGSYEQYF.

The rearrangement links TRBV9 to TRBJ1-1, with 7 bases lining up with TRBD1. Germline assignment: CDR1 SGDLS and CDR2 YYNGEE. CDR3 length: 13 residues. Unmatched junction bases numbered 1, after V lost 0 bases and J lost 5 bases. CDR3 DNA sequence: TGTGCCAGCAGCGTAGGGGACAGAACTGAAGCTTTCTTT. Protein sequence: CASSVGDRTEAFF.

This clone showed up just once. V gene TRBV7-3 combines with J gene TRBJ2-7; 7 bases fit TRBD2. With 5 bases clipped from V and 10 bases from J, the junction kept 5 bases outside the gene matches. Germline V CDR1 and CDR2: SGHTA, FQGTGA. The CDR3 spans 11 residues. CDR3 residues: CASSLGGDQYF. DNA of the CDR3: TGTGCCAGCAGCCTTGGGGGGGATCAGTACTTC.

The CDR3 bases are TGTGCCAGCAGCTTGTGGGCAGAGAATGGAAACACCATATATTTT. This encodes CASSLWAENGNTIYF. The rearrangement links TRBV5-5 to TRBJ1-3; no definite D call. Deletions cut 1 base from V and 3 bases from J, with 11 bases between. The CDR3 runs 15 residues. The germline CDR1 and CDR2 sequences are SGHKS and YYEKEE (reference sequence).

This chain uses TRBV21-1 with TRBJ2-1. TRBV21-1 is assigned pseudogene status. The CDR3 is 14 residues long. The CDR3 reads CASTRPDGSRKQFF. CDR3 DNA sequence: TGTGCCAGCACGCGCCCCGACGGGTCCAGGAAGCAGTTCTTC.

The V gene is TRBV4-2, the J gene TRBJ1-2, with 8 bases aligning to TRBD1. The CDR3 spans 19 residues. The V and J ends lost 4 bases and 5 bases, in that order; junction bases with no gene match: 21. Germline-derived CDR1 and CDR2 are LGHNA and YNFKEQ. CDR3 sequence reads: CASSRRGDLEARGLYGYTF. CDR3 DNA sequence: TGTGCCAGCAGCCGAAGAGGGGACCTCGAGGCCAGGGGGCTGTATGGCTACACCTTC.

The chain recombines TRBV7-7 with TRBJ1-1; D call uncertain. Trimming took 5 bases from V and 4 from J, leaving 20 bases between them. CDR3 length: 16 amino acids. Germline-derived CDR1 and CDR2 are SSHAT and FNYEAQ (reference sequence). The CDR3 sequence is CASSPTLNSPPTEAFF. Written as DNA, the CDR3 is TGTGCCAGCAGCCCGACCCTGAACTCTCCCCCCACTGAAGCTTTCTTT.

This chain links TRBV5-5 with TRBJ1-1, with D possibly TRBD1 on 6 matching bases. V was pared by 3 bases and J by 0 bases, with 15 bases between. Per the germline V gene, CDR1 is SGHKS and CDR2 is YYEKEE (reference sequence). This CDR3 has 16 amino acids. The CDR3 sequence is CASSSSLTGLNTEAFF. CDR3 bases: TGTGCCAGCAGCTCGTCCCTAACAGGGCTGAACACTGAAGCTTTCTTT.

This chain uses TRBV10-3 with TRBJ2-1; weak D call: TRBD1 (5 bases). Looked up from germline, CDR1 is ENHRY and CDR2 is SYGVKD. The CDR3 covers 17 residues. Trimming left V 10 bases short and J 0 bases short, with 22 bases between. DNA for the CDR3: TGTGCCACCCGCGTGGAACCCCAGGGTAGCTCCTACAATGAGCAGTTCTTC. Its protein product is CATRVEPQGSSYNEQFF.

The chain links TRBV5-4 to TRBJ1-6, with 8 positions matching TRBD1. V lost 9 bases, J lost 0 bases, and 11 bases stayed unmatched. In germline, CDR1 is SGHNT, CDR2 YYREEE (reference sequence). The CDR3 sequence is 17 residues long. CDR3: CAKTWTGRSSYNSPLHF. CDR3 nucleotide sequence: TGTGCCAAAACATGGACAGGGAGGAGCTCCTATAATTCACCCCTCCACTTT.

The chain recombines TRBV9 with TRBJ2-5; D gene ambiguous. The ends were cut back, 6 bases at V and 5 bases at J, with 8 bases in the middle. Germline V gene data show CDR1 as SGDLS and CDR2 as YYNGEE. The CDR3 loop spans 11 amino acids. CDR3 nucleotides: TGTGCCAGCACCGATGGGGAGACCCAGTACTTC. Protein sequence: CASTDGETQYF.

The rearrangement links TRBV14 to TRBJ2-1, with a tentative D call TRBD1 (7 bases). The CDR3 consists of 16 residues. Germline V lookup: CDR1 SGHDN, CDR2 FVKESK. V dropped 1 base and J dropped 2 bases, with 12 bases sitting between them. DNA of the CDR3: TGTGCCAGCAGCCAAGGGCAGGGGGGTCCCTACAATGAGCAGTTCTTC. Translation: CASSQGQGGPYNEQFF.

The chain joins TRBV7-2 to TRBJ2-7, with D possibly being TRBD2 (6 bases). V was clipped by 7 bases and J by 4 bases, with 20 bases between them. The CDR3 contains 15 residues. Germline V lookup: CDR1 SGHTA, CDR2 FQGNSA. The CDR3 protein is CASTKWGISGYEQYF. Here the CDR3 DNA reads TGTGCCAGCACCAAATGGGGGATTAGCGGTTACGAGCAGTACTTC.